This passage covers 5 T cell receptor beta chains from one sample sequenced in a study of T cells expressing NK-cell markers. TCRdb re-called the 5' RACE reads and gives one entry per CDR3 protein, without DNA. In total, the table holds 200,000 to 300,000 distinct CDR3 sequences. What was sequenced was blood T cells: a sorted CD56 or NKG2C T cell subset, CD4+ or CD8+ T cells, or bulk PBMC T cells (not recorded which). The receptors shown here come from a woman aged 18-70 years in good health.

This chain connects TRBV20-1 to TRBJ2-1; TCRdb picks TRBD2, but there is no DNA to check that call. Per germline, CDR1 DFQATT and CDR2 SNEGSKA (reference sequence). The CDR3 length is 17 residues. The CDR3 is CSASPLGATDSYNEQFF.

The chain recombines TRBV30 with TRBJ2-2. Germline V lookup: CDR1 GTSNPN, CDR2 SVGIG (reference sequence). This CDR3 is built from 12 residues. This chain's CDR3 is CAWSSPSGELFF.

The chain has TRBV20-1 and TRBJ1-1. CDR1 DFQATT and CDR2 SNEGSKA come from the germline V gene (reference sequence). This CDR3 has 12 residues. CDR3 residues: CSAAQMNTEAFF.

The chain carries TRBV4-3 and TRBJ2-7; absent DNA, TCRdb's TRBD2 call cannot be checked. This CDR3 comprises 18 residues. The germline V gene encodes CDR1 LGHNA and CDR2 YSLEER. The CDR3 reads CASSQEESGRAFYYEQYF.

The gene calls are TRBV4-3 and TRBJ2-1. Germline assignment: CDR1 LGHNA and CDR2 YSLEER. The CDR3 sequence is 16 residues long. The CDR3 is CASSQGLQFRGHEQFF.